This TCR beta chain was obtained from a study of blood T cell repertoires in COVID-19. Study summary: Samples representing acute and convalescent COVID-19 were sourced from the United States, Italy and Spain. Sample material is recorded as cDNA or gDNA derived from T cells, B-cell-depleted T cells, or PBMCs.

Trimming cost V 0 bases and J 0 bases, with 7 bases left between them. Germline-derived CDR1 and CDR2 are SGHAT and FQNNGV. The length of the CDR3 is 15 residues. In the source study's methods: Reference gene primers were amplified, and this amplification served to estimate nucleated cell counts. Sequencing was performed with immunoSEQ multiplex PCR; in TCRdb, only in-frame clones are kept and a portion is missing. V and J calls and clone size are copied from that table; D and trimming were computed from the DNA. The table includes roughly 75,000 clones, around nine tenths detected once. The V gene is TRBV11-2, the J gene TRBJ2-3; D is unclear. The clonotype was recovered from a man older than 75 with COVID-19, enrolled during active disease. Sequenced material: peripheral blood. The DNA of the CDR3 is TGTGCCAGCAGCTTAGATCCCGTTAGCACAGATACGCAGTATTTT. Translation gives CASSLDPVSTDTQYF.